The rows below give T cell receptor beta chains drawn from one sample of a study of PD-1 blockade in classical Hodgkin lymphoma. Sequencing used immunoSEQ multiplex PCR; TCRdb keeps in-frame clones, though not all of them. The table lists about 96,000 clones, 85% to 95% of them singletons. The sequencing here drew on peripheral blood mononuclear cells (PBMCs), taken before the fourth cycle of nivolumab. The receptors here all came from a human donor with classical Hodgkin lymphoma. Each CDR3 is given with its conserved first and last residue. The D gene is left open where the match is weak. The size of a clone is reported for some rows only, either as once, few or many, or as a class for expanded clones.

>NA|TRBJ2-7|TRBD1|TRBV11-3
CASSRGTGPIYEQYF
TGTGCCAGCAGCCGAGGGACAGGGCCTATCTACGAGCAGTACTTC
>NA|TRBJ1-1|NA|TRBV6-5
CARRAKGDTEAFF
TGTGCCAGACGAGCAAAAGGGGACACTGAAGCTTTCTTT
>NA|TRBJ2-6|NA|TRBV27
CASSSLRAGANVLTF
TGTGCCAGCAGTTCCCTCCGGGCTGGGGCCAACGTCCTGACTTTC
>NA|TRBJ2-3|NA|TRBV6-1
CATIVEVSPTDTQYF
TGTGCCACCATAGTGGAAGTCAGTCCCACAGATACGCAGTATTTT
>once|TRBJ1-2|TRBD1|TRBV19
CASKVRTGDYGYTF
TGTGCCAGTAAAGTCAGGACAGGGGATTATGGCTACACCTTC
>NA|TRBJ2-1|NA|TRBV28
CASSALLTRDDNEQFF
TGTGCCAGCAGTGCCCTTTTGACAAGGGACGACAATGAGCAGTTCTTC
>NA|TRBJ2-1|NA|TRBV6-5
CASSYSTGGPDNEQFF
TGTGCCAGCAGTTACTCGACTGGCGGGCCTGACAATGAGCAGTTCTTC
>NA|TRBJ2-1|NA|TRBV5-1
CASSLGGLDEQFF
TGCGCCAGCAGTTTGGGGGGATTGGATGAGCAGTTCTTC
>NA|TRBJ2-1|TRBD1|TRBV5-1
CASSLGQGADYNEQFF
TGCGCCAGCAGCTTAGGCCAGGGGGCCGATTACAATGAGCAGTTCTTC
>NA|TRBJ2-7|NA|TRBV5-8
CASSRRATYEQYF
TGTGCCAGCAGCCGCCGGGCCACCTACGAGCAGTACTTC
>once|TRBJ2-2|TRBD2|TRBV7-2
CASSPTSGSDTGELFF
TGTGCCAGCAGCCCGACTAGCGGGAGTGACACCGGGGAGCTGTTTTTT
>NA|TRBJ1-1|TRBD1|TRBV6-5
CASSLDRTNTEAFF
TGTGCCAGCAGTCTGGACAGGACGAACACTGAAGCTTTCTTT
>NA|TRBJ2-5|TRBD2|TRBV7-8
CASSPSRTSGRQETQYF
TGTGCCAGCAGCCCCTCCAGGACTAGCGGGAGGCAAGAGACCCAGTACTTC
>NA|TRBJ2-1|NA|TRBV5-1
CASSPLLGNNEQFF
TGCGCCAGCAGCCCCCTACTGGGGAACAATGAGCAGTTCTTC
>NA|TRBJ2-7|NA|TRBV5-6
CASSLDRTYEQYF
TGTGCCAGCAGCTTGGACCGGACCTACGAGCAGTACTTC
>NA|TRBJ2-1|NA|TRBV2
CASSDDRQFF
TGTGCCAGCAGTGACGACAGGCAGTTCTTC
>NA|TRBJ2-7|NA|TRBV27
CASSIQDRYEQYF
TGTGCCAGCAGTATCCAAGACCGCTACGAGCAGTACTTC
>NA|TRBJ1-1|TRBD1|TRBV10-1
CASSAWAPGTVGTAFF
TGCGCCAGCAGTGCCTGGGCACCCGGGACAGTGGGAACAGCTTTCTTT
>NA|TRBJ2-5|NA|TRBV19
CASTPRSIPGQETQYF
TGTGCCAGTACCCCTAGGTCCATCCCCGGCCAAGAGACCCAGTACTTC
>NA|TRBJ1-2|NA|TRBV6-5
CASSVDSNYGYTF
TGTGCCAGCTCGGTCGACAGTAACTATGGCTACACCTTC
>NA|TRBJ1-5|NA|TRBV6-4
CASSEIGGGNQPQHF
TGTGCCAGCAGTGAAATCGGAGGGGGTAATCAGCCCCAGCATTTT
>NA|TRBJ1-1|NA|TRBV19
CASKTRGWNTEAFF
TGTGCCAGTAAGACTCGGGGGTGGAACACTGAAGCTTTCTTT
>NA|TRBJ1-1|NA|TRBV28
CASKPPEDTNTEAFF
TGTGCCAGCAAGCCCCCCGAGGACACGAACACTGAAGCTTTCTTT
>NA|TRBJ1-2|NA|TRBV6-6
CASSYGGASTF
TGTGCCAGCAGTTACGGAGGGGCCTCCACCTTC
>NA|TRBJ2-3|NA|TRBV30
CAWSRRADTQYF
TGTGCCTGGAGTCGTAGGGCAGATACGCAGTATTTT
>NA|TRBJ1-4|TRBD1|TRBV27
CASGTGQGYEKLFF
TGTGCCAGCGGAACGGGACAGGGCTATGAAAAACTGTTTTTT
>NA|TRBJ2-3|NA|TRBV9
CASSDQSAIGTDTQYF
TGTGCCAGCAGCGATCAAAGCGCCATTGGCACAGATACGCAGTATTTT
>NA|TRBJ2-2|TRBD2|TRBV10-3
CAIEASGKPNTGELFF
TGTGCCATCGAAGCTAGCGGGAAACCTAACACCGGGGAGCTGTTTTTT
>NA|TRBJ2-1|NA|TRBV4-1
CASSQEPTGPVYNEQFF
TGCGCCAGCAGCCAAGAACCTACAGGGCCCGTCTACAATGAGCAGTTCTTC
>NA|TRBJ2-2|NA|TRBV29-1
CSARGAVTGELFF
TGCAGCGCTCGGGGGGCGGTCACCGGGGAGCTGTTTTTT
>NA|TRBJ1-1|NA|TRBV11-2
CASSHRESQAFF
TGTGCCAGCAGCCATAGGGAGAGTCAAGCTTTCTTT
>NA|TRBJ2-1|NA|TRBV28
CALSNRGPGGEQFF
TGTGCCCTCTCAAACAGGGGTCCCGGGGGTGAGCAGTTCTTC
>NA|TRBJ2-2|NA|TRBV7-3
CASSLIISGELFF
TGTGCCAGCAGCTTAATTATTTCCGGGGAGCTGTTTTTT
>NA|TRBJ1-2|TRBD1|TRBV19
CASRARQGVYGYTF
TGTGCCAGTAGAGCCCGGCAGGGGGTCTATGGCTACACCTTC
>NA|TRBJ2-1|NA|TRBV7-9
CASSLLGYNEQFF
TGTGCCAGCAGCTTACTGGGATACAATGAGCAGTTCTTC
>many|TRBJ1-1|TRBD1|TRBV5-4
CASSRDSLTEAFF
TGTGCCAGCAGCAGGGACAGTCTGACTGAAGCTTTCTTT
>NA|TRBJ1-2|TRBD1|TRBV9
CASSSSRTGKNYGYTF
TGTGCCAGCAGCTCAAGTCGGACAGGGAAAAACTATGGCTACACCTTC
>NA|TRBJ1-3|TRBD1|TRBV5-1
CASSLGTGTSSGNTIYF
TGCGCCAGCAGCCTGGGGACAGGGACCAGCTCTGGAAACACCATATATTTT
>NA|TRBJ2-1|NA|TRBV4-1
CASSQVILGGPHNEQFF
TGCGCCAGCAGCCAAGTAATCCTGGGGGGGCCCCACAATGAGCAGTTCTTC
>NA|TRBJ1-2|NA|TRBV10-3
CAISESFERSAGGYTF
TGTGCCATCAGTGAGTCTTTTGAGAGGTCCGCGGGTGGCTACACCTTC
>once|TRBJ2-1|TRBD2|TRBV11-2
CASSFTARLATYNEQFF
TGTGCCAGCAGCTTTACAGCCCGACTAGCGACCTACAATGAGCAGTTCTTC
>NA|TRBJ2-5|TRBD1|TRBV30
CAWSAPYGTGWTETQYF
TGTGCCTGGAGTGCCCCCTACGGGACAGGGTGGACGGAGACCCAGTACTTC
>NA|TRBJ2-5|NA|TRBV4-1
CASSQQGRKPQYF
TGCGCCAGCAGCCAACAGGGGCGGAAGCCCCAGTACTTC
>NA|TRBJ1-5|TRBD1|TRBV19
CASSATGGNQPQHF
TGTGCCAGTAGCGCGACAGGGGGCAATCAGCCCCAGCATTTT
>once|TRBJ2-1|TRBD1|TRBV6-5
CASSATGTPEQFF
TGTGCCAGCAGTGCGACAGGGACCCCTGAGCAGTTCTTC